The 20 T cell receptor beta chains presented below share a single source sample, sequenced in a study of T-cell memory formation after mild COVID-19. TCRdb recomputed calls from the 5' RACE reads with MiXCR, one row per CDR3 protein. The table includes 110,000 to 150,000 distinct CDR3 sequences, approximately 25% detected once. Sequencing input: PBMCs or a T cell subset sorted from them (not recorded which). These receptors were obtained from an adult woman who had mild COVID-19 (a few samples of this study predate the infection). Cell type and time point are not known.

The chain uses TRBV28 and TRBJ1-2; no clear D gene. The CDR3 length is 12 residues. Germline CDR1 is MDHEN and CDR2 is SYDVKM. The V end was cut by 3 bases, the J end by 4 bases, with 6 bases between. CDR3 sequence reads: CASSFDSYGYTF. The DNA for the CDR3 is TGTGCCAGCAGTTTTGATAGCTATGGCTACACCTTC.

As DNA, the CDR3 is TGTGCCATTGGACTAGCCGGAGACACAGATACGCAGTATTTT. Translated, it gives CAIGLAGDTDTQYF. The genes are TRBV10-3 and TRBJ2-3; 8 bases are shared with TRBD2. The CDR3 totals 14 residues. Trimming took 9 bases from V and 2 from J; bases not matched to a gene: 7. Germline CDR1 ENHRY, CDR2 SYGVKD.

In its sample, this clonotype was seen a few times. CDR3 sequence reads: CSVEGGETDTQYF. CDR3 nucleotides: TGCAGCGTTGAAGGGGGGGAAACAGATACGCAGTATTTT. The rearrangement links TRBV29-1 to TRBJ2-3; the D gene is possibly TRBD2 (6 bases). The V end was cut by 1 base, the J end by 3 bases, with 8 bases between. Germline CDR1 reads SQVTM; CDR2 reads ANQGSEA. The CDR3 is made up of 13 amino acids.

This clonotype turned up a few times. The gene calls are TRBV20-1 and TRBJ2-1; D perhaps matches TRBD1 (6 bases). Per the germline V gene, CDR1 is DFQATT and CDR2 is SNEGSKA (reference sequence). V was cut by 0 bases and J by 4 bases, with 13 bases left in between. This CDR3 spans 15 amino acids. The chain's CDR3 is CSAREDSLRYNEQFF. The DNA for the CDR3 is TGCAGTGCTAGAGAGGACAGCCTACGATACAATGAGCAGTTCTTC.

This clonotype has just one count. A read error may produce the germline difference seen at one junction end. The chain combines TRBV9 with TRBJ2-1; tentatively, D is TRBD2 (6 bases). The CDR3 covers 13 residues. The V gene's germline CDR1 is SGDLS and CDR2 YYNGEE. In nucleotides, the CDR3 is TGTGCCAGCAGCTCAGGAGGGGTGGATGAGAAGTTCTTC. Its translation: CASSSGGVDEKFF.

This clonotype appeared a few times. The genes are TRBV7-9 and TRBJ2-5; 9 bases agree with TRBD2. V was clipped by 4 bases and J by 4 bases; unmatched bases: 4. Per the germline V gene, CDR1 is SEHNR and CDR2 is FQNEAQ (reference sequence). This CDR3 contains 14 residues. In nucleotides, the CDR3 is TGTGCCAGCAGCTCTAGCGGGGTACCAGAGACCCAGTACTTC. As protein: CASSSSGVPETQYF.

This clonotype was found a few times. V gene TRBV7-9 combines with J gene TRBJ2-3; 10 positions agree with TRBD1. The J segment lost 1 base and the V segment lost 4 bases, leaving 14 bases of the junction unmatched. The CDR3 is 19 residues long. Germline CDR1 is SEHNR and CDR2 is FQNEAQ (reference sequence). The CDR3, as DNA: TGTGCCAGCAGCTCCCCCCGCGACAGGGGGCGATTTGGCACAGATACGCAGTATTTT. It encodes CASSSPRDRGRFGTDTQYF.

This clonotype was seen only a few times. The chain joins TRBV7-9 to TRBJ2-2, with D perhaps assigned TRBD1 or TRBD2 (6 bases each). Germline CDR1 reads SEHNR; CDR2 reads FQNEAQ (reference sequence). This CDR3 spans 14 amino acids. Trimming stripped 6 bases from V and 4 bases from J, with 12 bases between. The CDR3 region is CASSGGRRTGELFF. CDR3 DNA: TGTGCCAGCAGTGGGGGGCGACGCACCGGGGAGCTGTTTTTT.

This chain links TRBV13 with TRBJ2-3, with 7 bases aligning to TRBD2. This CDR3 spans 15 amino acids. With 4 bases clipped from V and 4 bases from J, the junction kept 8 bases outside the gene matches. Looked up from germline, CDR1 is PRHDT and CDR2 is FYEKMQ (reference sequence). CDR3 bases: TGTGCCAGCAGCTCCGTCGGCGGGAGACCAGATACGCAGTATTTT. Translation gives CASSSVGGRPDTQYF.

The CDR3 loop reads CASRVGGQGGQPQHF. In nucleotides, the CDR3 is TGTGCCAGCAGGGTCGGGGGACAGGGAGGACAGCCCCAGCATTTT. The chain uses TRBV6-1 and TRBJ1-5, with 9 bases fitting TRBD1. This CDR3 region has 15 residues. Germline V lookup: CDR1 MNHNS, CDR2 SASEGT. Germline trimming cut 6 bases from V and 7 bases from J; bases unmatched to any gene: 10.

As for this clonotype: Given a much more abundant clone one base away, this may be a read error. The rearrangement uses TRBV5-1 and TRBJ2-2; D gene uncertain. CDR1 is SGHRS, CDR2 YFSETQ, per germline. Trimming took 0 bases from V and 6 from J, leaving 6 bases between them. This CDR3 is 13 amino acids long. The CDR3 here is CASSLVGSGELFF. The CDR3 region has the DNA TGCGCCAGCAGCTTGGTGGGGTCCGGGGAGCTGTTTTTT.

The CDR3 DNA follows: TGTGCCAGCAGTTCGCCTGTTGAGCAGTTCTTC. Translating it yields CASSSPVEQFF. The chain links TRBV12-3 or TRBV12-4 to TRBJ2-1; the D is unclear. The CDR3 spans 11 residues. Trimming removed 4 bases at V and 9 bases at J, with 7 bases between.

This clonotype has a handful of counts. The V and J genes are TRBV12-3 or TRBV12-4 and TRBJ1-1; D gene ambiguous. V lost 6 bases and J 8 bases, leaving 16 bases between the germline ends. This CDR3 spans 13 amino acids. The CDR3 nucleotides read TGTGCCAGCAGATCACCCGGGATGACCGAAGCTTTCTTT. It translates to CASRSPGMTEAFF.

This clonotype was counted only a few times. The rearrangement uses TRBV24-1 and TRBJ2-1; 7 positions match TRBD2. Germline CDR1 KGHDR, CDR2 SFDVKD. This CDR3 comprises 15 residues. The junction had 14 bases not matched to a gene; V was cut back by 9 bases and J by 7 bases. The CDR3 reads CATRPWEGEGNEQFF. CDR3 bases: TGTGCCACCCGGCCGTGGGAGGGTGAAGGTAATGAGCAGTTCTTC.

The gene calls are TRBV20-1 and TRBJ1-3, with D tentatively TRBD1 (5 bases). V lost 6 bases, J lost 0 bases, and 15 bases lay in between. CDR3 length: 15 residues. Germline CDR1 DFQATT, CDR2 SNEGSKA (reference sequence). CDR3 in DNA: TGCAGTGCCCAAGGAGGGGAAAACTCTGGAAACACCATATATTTT. Translated: CSAQGGENSGNTIYF.

This clonotype was observed a handful of times. J is TRBJ2-1 and V is TRBV5-6; D is ambiguous. This CDR3 comprises 13 residues. Germline loops: CDR1 SGHDT, CDR2 YYEEEE. Trimming took 4 bases from V and 8 from J, leaving 13 bases between them. The CDR3 sequence is CASSLDPVDEQFF. DNA of the CDR3: TGTGCCAGCAGCCTGGACCCGGTGGATGAGCAGTTCTTC.

The chain combines TRBV4-1 with TRBJ2-2; 7 bases line up with TRBD1. Germline V lookup: CDR1 MGHRA, CDR2 YSYEKL. The V segment lost 4 bases and the J segment 4 bases; nucleotides outside the gene matches: 6. The CDR3 consists of 15 residues. CDR3 nucleotides: TGCGCCAGCAGCCTAGAGACAGGGTTCACCGGGGAGCTGTTTTTT. Its protein is CASSLETGFTGELFF.

The chain combines TRBV7-8 with TRBJ2-1; TRBD2 matches 13 bases. The CDR3 loop spans 16 amino acids. Germline CDR1 and CDR2: SGHVS and FQNEAQ. With V trimmed by 1 base and J by 9 bases, 6 bases remained unmatched. CDR3 bases: TGTGCCAGCAGCTTAGGGACTAGCGGGAGTAGCGCTGAGCAGTTCTTC. Residues: CASSLGTSGSSAEQFF.

This clonotype occurred a few times. V usage is TRBV12-3 or TRBV12-4 and J usage is TRBJ2-4; D gene uncertain. The ends were cut back, 3 bases at V and 5 bases at J, with 14 bases in the middle. The CDR3 spans 15 residues. The CDR3 nucleotides read TGTGCCAGCAGTTTTTTGCTAGGAGCTGAAAACATTCAGTACTTC. Translating gives CASSFLLGAENIQYF.

In this sample, this clonotype turned up a few times. V gene TRBV27 combines with J gene TRBJ2-4; 10 nucleotides line up with TRBD2. Germline values: CDR1 MNHEY, CDR2 SMNVEV (reference sequence). Trimming cost V 5 bases and J 3 bases; bases outside gene matches: 10. CDR3 length equals 17 residues. The chain's CDR3 is CASSPLTSGKLKNIQYF. CDR3 in DNA: TGTGCCAGCAGTCCCTTAACTAGCGGGAAACTCAAAAACATTCAGTACTTC.